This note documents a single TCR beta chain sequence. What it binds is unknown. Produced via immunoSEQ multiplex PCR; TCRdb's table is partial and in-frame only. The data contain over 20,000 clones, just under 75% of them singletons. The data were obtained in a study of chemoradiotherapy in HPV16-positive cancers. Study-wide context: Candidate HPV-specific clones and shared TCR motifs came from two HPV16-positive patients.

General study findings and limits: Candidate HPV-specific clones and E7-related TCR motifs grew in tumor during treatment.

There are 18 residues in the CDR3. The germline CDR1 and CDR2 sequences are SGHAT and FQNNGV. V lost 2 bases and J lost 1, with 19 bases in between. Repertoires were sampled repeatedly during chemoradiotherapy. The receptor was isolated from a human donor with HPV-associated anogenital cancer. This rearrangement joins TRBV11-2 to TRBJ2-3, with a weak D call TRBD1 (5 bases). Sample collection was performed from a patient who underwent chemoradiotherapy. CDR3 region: CASSLKGPAGLGTDTQYF. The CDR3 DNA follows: TGTGCCAGCAGCTTAAAAGGGCCGGCAGGGTTGGGCACAGATACGCAGTATTTT.